These 14 T cell receptor beta chains share one sample of origin, sequenced in a study of CD8+CD57+ T cells in acquired aplastic anemia. The template used for profiling TCR beta VDJ and CDR3 was genomic DNA. From the reads, TCRdb called clonotypes with MiXCR, one entry per CDR3 protein. The sample holds about 130,000 distinct CDR3 sequences, around 50% seen once. The sample consisted of sorted CD4+, CD8+, or CD8+CD57+ T cells (not recorded which) from PBMCs. These receptors all come from a human donor in good health, serving as a control.

V is TRBV20-1 and J is TRBJ1-5; 7 bases agree with TRBD1. The germline CDR1 and CDR2 sequences are DFQATT and SNEGSKA (reference sequence). After removal of 5 bases from V and 11 bases from J, the junction contained 9 bases not matched to a gene. This CDR3 has 12 amino acids. The CDR3 sequence: CSAGETGQTQHF. The CDR3 DNA reads as TGCAGTGCTGGGGAGACAGGGCAAACCCAGCATTTT.

Of note for this clonotype: A much larger clone differs by one base, so this may be a read error. The V and J genes are TRBV24-1 and TRBJ1-5; D possibly corresponds to TRBD1 (5 bases). The CDR3 runs to 14 residues. The V gene's germline CDR1 is KGHDR and CDR2 SFDVKD. Trimming took off 11 bases at V and 6 bases at J, with 19 bases between the two ends. The CDR3 region has the DNA TGTGCCAGCGCCCCCTGGGGGTTCGGTCAGCCCCAGCATTTT. Its protein product is CASAPWGFGQPQHF.

The chain carries TRBV2 and TRBJ2-3, with D tentatively TRBD1 (6 bases). This CDR3 has 13 amino acids. The germline gives CDR1 SNHLY, CDR2 FYNNEI. V was shortened by 8 bases and J by 6 bases, with 15 bases between the two germline ends. This CDR3 is CASGRRGTDTQYF. In DNA, the CDR3 is TGTGCCAGCGGCCGCAGGGGAACCGATACGCAGTATTTT.

The V and J genes are TRBV10-3 and TRBJ1-5, with D possibly matching TRBD1 (6 bases). V lost 5 bases and J lost 5, with 10 bases in between. Germline V CDR1 and CDR2: ENHRY, SYGVKD. The CDR3 contains 13 residues. The CDR3 DNA is TGTGCCATCAGTAGGACAGTAGATCAGCCCCAGCATTTT. It codes for CAISRTVDQPQHF.

The chain links TRBV7-7 to TRBJ2-7, with 10 nucleotides matching TRBD1. With 5 bases clipped from V and 2 bases from J, the junction kept 3 bases outside the gene matches. The germline V gene has CDR1 SSHAT and CDR2 FNYEAQ (reference sequence). The CDR3 covers 14 residues. The CDR3: CASSRTGGTYEQYF. CDR3 coding DNA: TGTGCCAGCAGCCGGACAGGGGGAACCTACGAGCAGTACTTC. The full variable domain, with the rest looked up from reference TRBV7-7 and TRBJ2-7, is GAGVSQSPRYKVTKRGQDVTLRCDPISSHATLYWYQQALGQGPEFLTYFNYEAQPDKSGLPSDRFSAERPEGSISTLTIQRTEQRDSAMYRCASSRTGGTYEQYFGPGTRLTVT.

Remarks on this clonotype: This may be a read error: a much more frequent sequence differs by one nucleotide. The chain uses TRBV30 and TRBJ1-2; D call uncertain. The CDR3 loop spans 13 amino acids. V was cut by 0 bases and J by 6 bases, with 11 bases left in between. Germline V gene data show CDR1 as GTSNPN and CDR2 as SVGIG (reference sequence). Here the CDR3 reads CAWSVPELNGYTF. For the CDR3, the DNA is TGTGCCTGGAGTGTGCCGGAGCTAAATGGCTACACCTTC.

CDR3 region: CASSVVLSGMSTEAFF. CDR3 coding DNA: TGTGCCAGCAGCGTAGTTCTGTCCGGTATGTCTACTGAAGCTTTCTTT. The chain links TRBV9 to TRBJ1-1; no clear D. CDR3 length equals 16 residues. Between the trimmed V and J ends, which lost 0 bases and 5 bases, there was a span of 17 bases. CDR1 and CDR2 from the germline V gene are SGDLS and YYNGEE.

A remark on this clonotype: Mismatch with germline at one junction end may stem from a read error. The CDR3 loop reads CASSLGTAIEAFF. In DNA, the CDR3 is TGTGCCAGCAGCTTAGGGACAGCGATTGAAGCTTTCTTT. The genes are TRBV12-3 or TRBV12-4 and TRBJ1-1; 7 bases are a match to TRBD1. CDR3 length equals 13 residues.

The chain links TRBV12-3 or TRBV12-4 to TRBJ1-2; D possibly corresponds to TRBD1 (5 bases). The V gene lost 2 bases and the J gene lost 4 bases, with 11 bases spanning the gap. This CDR3 has 14 residues. CDR3: CASSLKGRLYGYTF. CDR3 DNA sequence: TGTGCCAGCAGTTTAAAGGGACGGCTCTATGGCTACACCTTC.

The CDR3 coding sequence is TGTGCCACCAGCAGTTCGGACAGGACGGTCCACGAGCAGTACTTC. Translation gives CATSSSDRTVHEQYF. The V call is TRBV15, the J call TRBJ2-7, with 7 bases that match TRBD1. The length of the CDR3 is 15 residues. V trimming: 3 bases; J trimming: 5 bases; junction bases outside the gene matches: 10. Per germline, CDR1 LNHNV and CDR2 YYDKDF (reference sequence).

As regards this clonotype: The junction does not match germline at one end; this may be a read error. The chain carries TRBV5-1 and TRBJ1-1, with a possible D match to TRBD1 (6 bases). The CDR3 sequence is 14 residues long. In germline, CDR1 is SGHRS, CDR2 YFSETQ. CDR3 sequence reads: CANSFGTLNTEAFF. CDR3 nucleotide sequence: TGCGCCAACAGCTTCGGGACACTGAACACTGAAGCTTTCTTT.

J is TRBJ2-7 and V is TRBV7-8; 10 bases map to TRBD2. V was clipped by 2 bases and J by 3 bases; unmatched bases: 7. CDR1 and CDR2 (germline): SGHVS, FQNEAQ. The CDR3 spans 16 residues. The CDR3 loop is CASSLSVAGGFYEQYF. CDR3 sequence (DNA): TGTGCCAGCAGCTTATCCGTAGCGGGGGGATTCTACGAGCAGTACTTC.

This clonotype showed up many times. The chain carries TRBV27 and TRBJ2-3, with D perhaps matching TRBD1 (5 bases). The CDR3 covers 14 residues. From germline, CDR1 is MNHEY and CDR2 SMNVEV (reference sequence). V was pared by 5 bases and J by 0 bases, with 9 bases between. This chain's CDR3 is CASSIQGSTDTQYF. The CDR3 nucleotides are TGTGCCAGCAGTATTCAGGGTAGCACAGATACGCAGTATTTT.

This sequence joins TRBV19 and TRBJ1-2; D may be TRBD1 (6 bases). Per germline, CDR1 LNHDA and CDR2 SQIVND (reference sequence). This CDR3 spans 14 amino acids. V shed 3 bases and J shed 8 bases, with 16 bases lying between them. The CDR3 coding sequence is TGTGCCAGTAGTATTATTGTGGGGGCTGAGGGCTACACCTTC. This gives the protein CASSIIVGAEGYTF. The variable domain in full, with the rest retrieved from reference TRBV19 and TRBJ1-2, is DGGITQSPKYLFRKEGQNVTLSCEQNLNHDAMYWYRQDPGQGLRLIYYSQIVNDFQKGDIAEGYSVSREKKESFPLTVTSAQKNPTAFYLCASSIIVGAEGYTFGSGTRLTVV.